These 5 T cell receptor beta chains share one sample of origin, sequenced in a study of T cell responses to AZD1222 COVID-19 vaccine (TCRdb year 2021). Library construction relied on the immunoSEQ multiplex PCR assay. Held by TCRdb, this immuneACCESS table contains in-frame sequences only and omits some clones. Under half of the omission traces to an unresolved V gene where checked; the cause of the rest is unknown. In this sample the table shows 130,000 to 150,000 clones, about 90% of which occur a single time. The ten biggest clones cover 1.5% to 2% of the sample. The time point label, read with the paper, signifies: baseline before first vaccination. This sample comprised peripheral blood, obtained on day 0 of AZD1222 vaccination. These receptors were collected from an adult in good health.

The chain couples TRBV9 to TRBJ2-5; the D gene could be TRBD1 or TRBD2 (6 bases each). Germline lookup yields CDR1 SGDLS and CDR2 YYNGEE. The germline V and J ends were trimmed by 5 bases and 5 bases, with 19 bases remaining between them. The CDR3 sequence is 15 residues long. For the CDR3, the DNA is TGTGCCAGCAGAAGGGGGTCGGGGGCTGATGAGACCCAGTACTTC. This sequence encodes CASRRGSGADETQYF.

The rearrangement joins TRBV7-2 to TRBJ1-4; no reliable D call. Between the trimmed V and J ends, which lost 3 bases and 3 bases, there was a span of 11 bases. The CDR3 has 15 residues. Germline V gene lookup returns CDR1 SGHTA and CDR2 FQGNSA. CDR3 sequence: CASSFQWGANEKLFF. CDR3 in DNA: TGTGCCAGCAGCTTCCAATGGGGAGCTAATGAAAAACTGTTTTTT.

The chain is built from TRBV2 and TRBJ2-7; D unclear. The CDR3 is 14 amino acids. Germline CDR1 SNHLY, CDR2 FYNNEI. V was clipped by 6 bases and J by 2 bases, with 14 bases between them. The CDR3 sequence: CASRARALPYEQYF. CDR3 nucleotide sequence: TGTGCCAGCAGGGCTCGGGCCCTTCCCTACGAGCAGTACTTC.

This clone came up once. This rearrangement joins TRBV15 to TRBJ1-1, with 8 bases identical to TRBD1. Germline CDR1 LNHNV, CDR2 YYDKDF (reference sequence). The CDR3 extends over 16 amino acids. V was clipped by 0 bases and J by 3 bases; unmatched bases: 6. The CDR3 sequence: CATSRDTGGLDTEAFF. CDR3 nucleotides: TGTGCCACCAGCAGAGACACAGGGGGGCTGGACACTGAAGCTTTCTTT.

The chain has TRBV10-3 and TRBJ1-4, with 8 positions matching TRBD1. Looked up from germline, CDR1 is ENHRY and CDR2 is SYGVKD. V trimming: 6 bases; J trimming: 7 bases; junction bases outside the gene matches: 4. This CDR3 contains 13 residues. The CDR3 spells CAIRNRGGEKLFF. DNA of the CDR3: TGTGCCATCAGGAACAGGGGGGGTGAAAAACTGTTTTTT.